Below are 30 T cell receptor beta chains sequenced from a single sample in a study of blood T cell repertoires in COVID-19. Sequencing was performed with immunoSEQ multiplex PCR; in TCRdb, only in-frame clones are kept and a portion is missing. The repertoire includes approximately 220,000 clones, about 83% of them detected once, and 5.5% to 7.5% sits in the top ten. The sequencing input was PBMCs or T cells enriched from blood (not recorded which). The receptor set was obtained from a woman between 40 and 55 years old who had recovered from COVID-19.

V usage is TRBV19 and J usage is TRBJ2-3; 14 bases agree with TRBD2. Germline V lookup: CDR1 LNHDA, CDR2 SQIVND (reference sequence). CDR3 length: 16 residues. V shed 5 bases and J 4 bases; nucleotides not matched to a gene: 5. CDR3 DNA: TGTGCCAGTAGTCCCCGACTAGCGGGAGGGCCAGATACGCAGTATTTT. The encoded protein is CASSPRLAGGPDTQYF.

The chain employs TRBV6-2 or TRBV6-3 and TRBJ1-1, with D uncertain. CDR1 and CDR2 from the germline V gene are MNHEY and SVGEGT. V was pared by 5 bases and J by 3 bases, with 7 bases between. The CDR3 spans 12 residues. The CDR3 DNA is TGTGCCAGCAGTGACCGGGACACTGAAGCTTTCTTT. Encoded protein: CASSDRDTEAFF.

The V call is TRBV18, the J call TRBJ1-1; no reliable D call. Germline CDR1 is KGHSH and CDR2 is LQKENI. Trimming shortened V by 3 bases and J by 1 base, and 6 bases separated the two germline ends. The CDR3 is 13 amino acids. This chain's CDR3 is CASSPAENTEAFF. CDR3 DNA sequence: TGTGCCAGCTCACCTGCGGAGAACACTGAAGCTTTCTTT.

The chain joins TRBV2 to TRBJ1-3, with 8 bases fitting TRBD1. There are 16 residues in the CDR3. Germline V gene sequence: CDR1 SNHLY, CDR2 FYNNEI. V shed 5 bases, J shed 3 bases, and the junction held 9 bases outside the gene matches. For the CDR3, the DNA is TGTGCCAGCAGTCCCCTCCAGGGGGCGAGTGGAAACACCATATATTTT. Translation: CASSPLQGASGNTIYF.

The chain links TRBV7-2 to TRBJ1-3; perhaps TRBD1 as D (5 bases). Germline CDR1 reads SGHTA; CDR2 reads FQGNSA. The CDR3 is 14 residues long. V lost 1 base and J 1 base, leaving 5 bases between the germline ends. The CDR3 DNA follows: TGTGCCAGCAGCTTAGGGACATCTGGAAACACCATATATTTT. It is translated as CASSLGTSGNTIYF.

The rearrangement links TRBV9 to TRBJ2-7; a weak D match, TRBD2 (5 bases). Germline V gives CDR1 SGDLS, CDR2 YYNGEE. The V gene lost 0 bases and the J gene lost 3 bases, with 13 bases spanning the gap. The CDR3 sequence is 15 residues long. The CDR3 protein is CASSVGASGVYEQYF. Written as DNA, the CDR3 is TGTGCCAGCAGCGTAGGGGCCAGCGGAGTCTACGAGCAGTACTTC.

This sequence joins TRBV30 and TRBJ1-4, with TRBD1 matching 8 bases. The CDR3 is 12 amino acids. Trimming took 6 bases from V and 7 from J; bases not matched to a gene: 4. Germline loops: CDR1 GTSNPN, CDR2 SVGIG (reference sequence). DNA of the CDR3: TGTGCCTGCGACAGGGGTGGTGAAAAACTGTTTTTT. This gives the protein CACDRGGEKLFF.

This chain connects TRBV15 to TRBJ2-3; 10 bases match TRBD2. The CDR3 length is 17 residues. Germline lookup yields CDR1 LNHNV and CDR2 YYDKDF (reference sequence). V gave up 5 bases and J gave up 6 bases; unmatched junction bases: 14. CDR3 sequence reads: CATSGPASGGRVDTQYF. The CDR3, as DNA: TGTGCCACCAGCGGACCAGCTAGCGGGGGCCGGGTGGATACGCAGTATTTT.

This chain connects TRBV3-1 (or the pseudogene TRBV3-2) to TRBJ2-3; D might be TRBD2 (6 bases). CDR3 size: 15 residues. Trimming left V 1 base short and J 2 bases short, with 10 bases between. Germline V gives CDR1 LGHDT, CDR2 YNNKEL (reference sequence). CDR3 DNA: TGTGCCAGCAGCCAAGCAGCGGGCCCCACAGATACGCAGTATTTT. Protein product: CASSQAAGPTDTQYF.

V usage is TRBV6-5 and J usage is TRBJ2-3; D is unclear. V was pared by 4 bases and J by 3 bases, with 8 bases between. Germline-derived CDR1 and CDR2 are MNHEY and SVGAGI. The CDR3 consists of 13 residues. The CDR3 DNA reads TGTGCCAGCAGTTTACACGGGACAGATACGCAGTATTTT. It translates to CASSLHGTDTQYF.

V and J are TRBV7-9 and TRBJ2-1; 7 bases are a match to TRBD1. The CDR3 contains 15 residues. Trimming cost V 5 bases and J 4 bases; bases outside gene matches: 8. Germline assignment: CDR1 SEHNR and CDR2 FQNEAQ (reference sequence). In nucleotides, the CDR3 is TGTGCCAGCAGCAGGGGGCCAGGGCTATACAATGAGCAGTTCTTC. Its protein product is CASSRGPGLYNEQFF.

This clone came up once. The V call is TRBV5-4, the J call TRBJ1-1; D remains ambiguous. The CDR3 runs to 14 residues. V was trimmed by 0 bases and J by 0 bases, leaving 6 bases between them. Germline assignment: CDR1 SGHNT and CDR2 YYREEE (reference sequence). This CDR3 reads CASSLEQMNTEAFF. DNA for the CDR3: TGTGCCAGCAGCTTGGAACAGATGAACACTGAAGCTTTCTTT.

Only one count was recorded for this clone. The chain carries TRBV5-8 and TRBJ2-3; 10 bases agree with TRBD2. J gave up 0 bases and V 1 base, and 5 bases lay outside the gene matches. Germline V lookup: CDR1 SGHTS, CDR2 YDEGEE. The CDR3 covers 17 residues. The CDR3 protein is CASSLTRTSGSTDTQYF. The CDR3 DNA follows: TGTGCCAGCAGCTTGACCCGGACTAGCGGAAGCACAGATACGCAGTATTTT. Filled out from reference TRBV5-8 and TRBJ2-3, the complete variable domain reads EAGVTQSPTHLIKTRGQQATLRCSPISGHTSVYWYQQALGLGLQFLLWYDEGEERNRGNFPPRFSGRQFPNYSSELNVNALELEDSALYLCASSLTRTSGSTDTQYFGPGTRLTVL.

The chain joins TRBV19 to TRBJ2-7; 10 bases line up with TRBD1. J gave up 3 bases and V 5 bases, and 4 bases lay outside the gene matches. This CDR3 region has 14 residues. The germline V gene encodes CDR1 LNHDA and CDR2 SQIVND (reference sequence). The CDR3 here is CASSGTGDNYEQYF. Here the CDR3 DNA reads TGTGCCAGTAGTGGGACAGGGGACAACTACGAGCAGTACTTC.

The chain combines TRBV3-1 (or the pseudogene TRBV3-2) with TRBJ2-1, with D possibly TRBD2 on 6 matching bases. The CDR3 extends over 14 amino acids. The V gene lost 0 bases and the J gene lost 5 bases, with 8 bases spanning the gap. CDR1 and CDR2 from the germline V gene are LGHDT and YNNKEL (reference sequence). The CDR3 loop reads CASSQEAGHNEQFF. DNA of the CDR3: TGTGCCAGCAGCCAAGAGGCGGGGCACAATGAGCAGTTCTTC.

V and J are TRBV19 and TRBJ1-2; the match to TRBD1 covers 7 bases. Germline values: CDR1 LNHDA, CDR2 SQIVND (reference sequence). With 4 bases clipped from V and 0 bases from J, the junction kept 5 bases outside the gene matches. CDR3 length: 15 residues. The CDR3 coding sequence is TGTGCCAGTAGTACGGGACAGCCCTCTAACTATGGCTACACCTTC. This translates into CASSTGQPSNYGYTF.

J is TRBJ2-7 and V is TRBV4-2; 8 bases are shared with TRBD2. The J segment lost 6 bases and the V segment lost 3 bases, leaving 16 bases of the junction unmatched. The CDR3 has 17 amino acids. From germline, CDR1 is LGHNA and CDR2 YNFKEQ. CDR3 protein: CASSHFFPSGSLGEQYF. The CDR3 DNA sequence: TGTGCCAGCAGCCACTTTTTTCCGAGCGGGAGTCTTGGCGAGCAGTACTTC.

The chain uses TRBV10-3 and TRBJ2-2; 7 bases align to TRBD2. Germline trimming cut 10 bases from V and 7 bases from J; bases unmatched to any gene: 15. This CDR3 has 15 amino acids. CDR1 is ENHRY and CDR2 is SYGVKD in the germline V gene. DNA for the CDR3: TGTGCCACCCGGGAGGTGGAGGGGATTGGCGGGGAGCTGTTTTTT. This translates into CATREVEGIGGELFF.

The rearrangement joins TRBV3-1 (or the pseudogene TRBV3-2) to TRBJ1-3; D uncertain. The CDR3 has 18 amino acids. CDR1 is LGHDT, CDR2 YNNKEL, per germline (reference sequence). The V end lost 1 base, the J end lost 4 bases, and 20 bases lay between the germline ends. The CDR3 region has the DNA TGTGCCAGCAGCCAAGCTCAGGCCTCCGGTCTCCGCGGAAACACCATATATTTT. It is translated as CASSQAQASGLRGNTIYF.

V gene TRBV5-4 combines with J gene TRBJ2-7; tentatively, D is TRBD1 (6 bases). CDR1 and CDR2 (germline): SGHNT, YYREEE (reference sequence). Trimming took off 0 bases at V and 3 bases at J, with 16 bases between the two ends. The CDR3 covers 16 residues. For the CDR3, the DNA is TGTGCCAGCAGCTTGGATCCGCAGGGGAAAATCTACGAGCAGTACTTC. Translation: CASSLDPQGKIYEQYF.

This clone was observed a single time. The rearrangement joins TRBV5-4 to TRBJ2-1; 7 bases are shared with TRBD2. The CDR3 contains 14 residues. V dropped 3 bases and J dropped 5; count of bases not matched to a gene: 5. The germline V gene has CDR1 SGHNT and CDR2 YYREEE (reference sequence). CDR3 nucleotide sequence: TGTGCCAGCAGCTGGGGGGACTACGACAATGAGCAGTTCTTC. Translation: CASSWGDYDNEQFF.

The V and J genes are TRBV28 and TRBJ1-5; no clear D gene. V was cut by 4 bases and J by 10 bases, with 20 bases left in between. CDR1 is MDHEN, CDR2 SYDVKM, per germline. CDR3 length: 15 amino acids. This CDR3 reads CASSYSTAVEVPQHF. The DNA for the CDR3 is TGTGCCAGCAGTTACTCAACGGCGGTAGAGGTACCCCAGCATTTT.

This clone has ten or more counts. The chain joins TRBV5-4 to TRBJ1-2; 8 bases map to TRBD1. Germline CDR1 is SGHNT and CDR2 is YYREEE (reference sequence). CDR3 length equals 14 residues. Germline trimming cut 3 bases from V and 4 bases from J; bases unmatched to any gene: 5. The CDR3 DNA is TGTGCCAGCAGCTCACCGGACAGGGCCTATGGCTACACCTTC. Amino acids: CASSSPDRAYGYTF.

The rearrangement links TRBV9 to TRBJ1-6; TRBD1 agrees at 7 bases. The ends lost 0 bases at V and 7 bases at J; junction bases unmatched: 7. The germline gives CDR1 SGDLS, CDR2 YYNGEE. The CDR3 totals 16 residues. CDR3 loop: CASSVAPGQPNSPLHF. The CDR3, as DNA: TGTGCCAGCAGCGTAGCTCCGGGACAGCCAAATTCACCCCTCCACTTT.

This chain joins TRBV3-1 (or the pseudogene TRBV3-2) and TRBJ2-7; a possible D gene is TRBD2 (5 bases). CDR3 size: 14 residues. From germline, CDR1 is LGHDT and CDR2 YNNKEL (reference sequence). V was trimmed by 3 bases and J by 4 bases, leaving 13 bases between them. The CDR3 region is CASSQAGLVYEQYF. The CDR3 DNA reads TGTGCCAGCAGCCAGGCGGGTCTCGTTTACGAGCAGTACTTC.

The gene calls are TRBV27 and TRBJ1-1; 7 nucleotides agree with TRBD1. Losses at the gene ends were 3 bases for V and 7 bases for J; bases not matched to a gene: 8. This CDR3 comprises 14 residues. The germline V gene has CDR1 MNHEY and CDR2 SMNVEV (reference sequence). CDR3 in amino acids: CASSLLTGVSEAFF. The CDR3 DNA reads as TGTGCCAGCAGTTTGCTTACAGGGGTGAGTGAAGCTTTCTTT.

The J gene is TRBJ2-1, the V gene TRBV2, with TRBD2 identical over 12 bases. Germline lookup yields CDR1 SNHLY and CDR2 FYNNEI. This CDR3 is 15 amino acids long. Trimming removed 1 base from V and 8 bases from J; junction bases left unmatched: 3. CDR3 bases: TGTGCCAGCAGTGAAGGACTAGCGGGAGACTATGAGCAGTTCTTC. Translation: CASSEGLAGDYEQFF.

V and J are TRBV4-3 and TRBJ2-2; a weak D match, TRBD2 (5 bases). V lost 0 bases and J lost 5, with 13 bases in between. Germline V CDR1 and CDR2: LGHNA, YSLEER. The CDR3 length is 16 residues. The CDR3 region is CASSQDGRTFTGELFF. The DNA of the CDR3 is TGCGCCAGCAGCCAAGATGGGAGAACTTTTACCGGGGAGCTGTTTTTT.

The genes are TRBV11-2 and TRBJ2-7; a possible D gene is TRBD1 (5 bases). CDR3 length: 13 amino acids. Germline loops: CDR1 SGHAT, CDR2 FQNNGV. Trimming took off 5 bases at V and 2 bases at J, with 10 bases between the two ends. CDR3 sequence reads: CASSRQLAYEQYF. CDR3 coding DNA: TGTGCCAGCAGCCGACAGCTAGCCTACGAGCAGTACTTC.

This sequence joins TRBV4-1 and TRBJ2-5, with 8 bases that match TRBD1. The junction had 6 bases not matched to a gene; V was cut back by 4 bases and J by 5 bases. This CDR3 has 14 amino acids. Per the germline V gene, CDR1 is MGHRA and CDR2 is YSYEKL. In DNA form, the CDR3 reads TGCGCCAGCAGCCCTGCAGGGGGCAAGGAGACCCAGTACTTC. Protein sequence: CASSPAGGKETQYF.